Below, 10 T cell receptor beta chains from the same sample are listed, as sequenced in a study of type 1 and type 2 diabetes patients. Amplification started from genomic DNA. Multiplex PCR with 30 forward and 13 reverse primers amplified the TCR beta CDR3. MiXCR was run by TCRdb on the multiplex PCR reads, yielding one entry per CDR3 protein. The sample includes under 300,000 distinct CDR3 sequences, around 50% of them seen just once. Sequenced: peripheral blood mononuclear cells (PBMCs). Receptors were obtained from a man between 18 and 35 years old with type 2 diabetes.

This clonotype was observed a single time. The chain couples TRBV5-6 to TRBJ2-7; D not resolved. The CDR3 sequence is 15 residues long. The V end lost 4 bases, the J end lost 0 bases, and 14 bases lay between the germline ends. CDR1 SGHDT and CDR2 YYEEEE come from the germline V gene. The CDR3, as DNA: TGTGCCAGCAGCCTAGGGTTGAGGAGCTCCTACGAGCAGTACTTC. Amino acid sequence: CASSLGLRSSYEQYF.

The chain couples TRBV6-2 or TRBV6-3 to TRBJ2-5; 12 nucleotides align to TRBD2. The CDR3 runs 14 residues. The V and J ends lost 6 bases and 7 bases, in that order; junction bases with no gene match: 6. From germline, CDR1 is MNHEY and CDR2 SVGEGT. The DNA for the CDR3 is TGTGCCAGCAGCCTAGCGGGGGGGCGCGGGACCCAGTACTTC. Amino acid sequence: CASSLAGGRGTQYF.

The table lists this clonotype with a few counts. The rearrangement links TRBV4-2 to TRBJ1-2; 7 bases fit TRBD1. Germline V lookup: CDR1 LGHNA, CDR2 YNFKEQ. The ends lost 0 bases at V and 2 bases at J; junction bases unmatched: 3. The CDR3 consists of 15 residues. The CDR3 region is CASSQDDRVNYGYTF. The DNA for the CDR3 is TGTGCCAGCAGCCAAGACGACAGGGTCAACTATGGCTACACCTTC.

This chain connects TRBV10-2 to TRBJ1-1, with D possibly TRBD1 on 5 matching bases. CDR1 and CDR2 from the germline V gene are WSHSY and SAAADI. The CDR3 runs 15 residues. Trimming left V 8 bases short and J 1 base short, with 17 bases between. For the CDR3, the DNA is TGCGCCAGCTCGATTCCAGGACAAGGGAACACTGAAGCTTTCTTT. Residues: CASSIPGQGNTEAFF.

The chain couples TRBV6-1 to TRBJ1-5; 8 bases match TRBD1. The V and J ends lost 5 bases and 6 bases, in that order; junction bases with no gene match: 9. The CDR3 contains 15 residues. Germline V lookup: CDR1 MNHNS, CDR2 SASEGT. CDR3 DNA sequence: TGTGCCAGCAGTTTACATGGACAGGGCGGTCAGCCCCAGCATTTT. This sequence encodes CASSLHGQGGQPQHF.

This chain uses TRBV20-1 with TRBJ2-7; either TRBD1 or TRBD2 may fit D (5 bases each). The CDR3 is 11 residues long. Germline values: CDR1 DFQATT, CDR2 SNEGSKA (reference sequence). The ends were cut back, 8 bases at V and 4 bases at J, with 12 bases in the middle. The CDR3, as DNA: TGCAGTCCGGGACCGTCTTACGAGCAGTACTTC. Its translation is CSPGPSYEQYF.

This clonotype has just a few counts. The rearrangement joins TRBV20-1 to TRBJ2-7; D is ambiguous. Per the germline V gene, CDR1 is DFQATT and CDR2 is SNEGSKA (reference sequence). The CDR3 contains 12 residues. Trimming shortened V by 1 base and J by 4 bases, and 8 bases separated the two germline ends. CDR3 amino acids: CSARVPIYEQYF. The CDR3 bases are TGCAGTGCTAGAGTCCCTATATACGAGCAGTACTTC.

This clonotype was seen a handful of times. The chain is built from TRBV25-1 and TRBJ2-1, with 8 bases identical to TRBD2. Germline assignment: CDR1 MGHDK and CDR2 SYGVNS. The length of the CDR3 is 18 residues. The J segment lost 0 bases and the V segment lost 2 bases, leaving 9 bases of the junction unmatched. The CDR3 protein is CASSEARLALSSYNEQFF. CDR3 nucleotide sequence: TGTGCCAGCAGTGAAGCCCGACTAGCGTTGAGCTCCTACAATGAGCAGTTCTTC.

The V and J genes are TRBV19 and TRBJ2-7; 12 bases are a match to TRBD2. V lost 6 bases to trimming and J lost 0 bases; unmatched junction nucleotides: 12. This CDR3 comprises 18 residues. Per the germline V gene, CDR1 is LNHDA and CDR2 is SQIVND (reference sequence). CDR3 nucleotides: TGTGCCAGTAGCAAACAGACTAGCGGGGGACTCCTCTCCTACGAGCAGTACTTC. Encoded protein: CASSKQTSGGLLSYEQYF.

The V and J genes are TRBV7-8 and TRBJ2-7, with 11 bases identical to TRBD2. V was pared by 4 bases and J by 2 bases, with 7 bases of the junction left unmatched. This CDR3 has 16 amino acids. The germline gives CDR1 SGHVS, CDR2 FQNEAQ. The chain's CDR3 is CASSSLAGGPPYEQYF. The CDR3 DNA follows: TGTGCCAGCAGCTCTCTAGCGGGAGGACCACCCTACGAGCAGTACTTC.